This T cell receptor beta chain was documented in a study of blood T cell repertoires in COVID-19. Study-level background: Whether acute or convalescent, the COVID-19 samples came from the United States, Italy and Spain. PBMCs, B-cell-depleted T cells, or T cells provided the cDNA or gDNA that made up the material.

The CDR3 runs 16 residues. Losses at the gene ends were 9 bases for V and 5 bases for J; bases not matched to a gene: 14. Per germline, CDR1 MDHEN and CDR2 SYDVKM. How the authors handled the data: Reference gene primer amplification gave nucleated cell count estimates. Assay used: immunoSEQ multiplex PCR; TCRdb lists only in-frame clones, some missing. For V, J and clone size, that table is used; D and trimming come from the DNA. The repertoire holds more than 130,000 clones, under 90% seen once, with roughly 9% in the top ten. The rearrangement joins TRBV28 to TRBJ2-1; TRBD2 aligns across 9 bases. The sequence derives from a woman older than 75 in a cohort sampled during active or convalescent COVID-19. The material sequenced was peripheral blood. The CDR3 sequence: CASSTPASGANNEQFF. The CDR3 DNA sequence: TGTGCCAGTTCGACCCCCGCTAGCGGGGCCAACAATGAGCAGTTCTTC.